Below are 16 T cell receptor beta chains sequenced from a single sample in a study of blood T cells in healthy people across ages (dated by TCRdb to about 2015). Receptors were amplified or captured by 5' RACE. Data came from an Illumina HiSeq 2500. A second PCR of about 7 to 12 cycles was run with a J-beta primer mix and a sample-barcoded 5' primer. Through fastp at Q25 and MiXCR, TCRdb rebuilt clones from the public reads, retaining in-frame beta chains. Rows matching on CDR3 protein sequence are summarized as one entry with the most common DNA and genes. The sample contains 1.5 million or so distinct CDR3 sequences, around two fifths of them found a single time. The ten biggest clones cover less than 8% of the sample. The sequencing input was blood. The receptors come from a woman aged 18-29 years in good health.

This clonotype was observed a handful of times. The chain has TRBV29-1 and TRBJ2-7, with D possibly being TRBD1 (7 bases). CDR1 is SQVTM, CDR2 ANQGSEA, per germline. The CDR3 extends over 13 amino acids. Trimming pared 2 bases from V and 7 bases from J, leaving 15 bases between. The CDR3 spells CSVETQGGGEQYF. The DNA of the CDR3 is TGCAGCGTTGAAACCCAGGGGGGCGGGGAGCAGTACTTC.

This chain uses TRBV6-5 with TRBJ2-5, with TRBD2 identical over 8 bases. CDR3 length: 16 residues. V dropped 0 bases and J dropped 0; count of bases not matched to a gene: 3. Looked up from germline, CDR1 is MNHEY and CDR2 is SVGAGI. CDR3 residues: CASSYSERGYQETQYF. The CDR3 DNA reads as TGTGCCAGCAGTTACTCGGAGCGGGGGTACCAAGAGACCCAGTACTTC.

The chain combines TRBV12-3 or TRBV12-4 with TRBJ2-6; no definite D call. This CDR3 spans 14 amino acids. V lost 3 bases, J lost 2 bases, and 5 bases lay in between. The CDR3 region is CASSFSTGANVLTF. The DNA of the CDR3 is TGTGCCAGCAGTTTCAGCACTGGGGCCAACGTCCTGACTTTC.

There are many counts of this clonotype. V and J are TRBV20-1 and TRBJ2-3; TRBD2 matches 9 bases. This CDR3 region has 14 residues. Germline values: CDR1 DFQATT, CDR2 SNEGSKA (reference sequence). J lost 5 bases, V lost 2 bases, and 5 bases had no gene match. CDR3 nucleotide sequence: TGCAGTGCTAGAATAGCGGGAGAGGGAGATACGCAGTATTTT. It is translated as CSARIAGEGDTQYF.

V and J are TRBV7-9 and TRBJ1-2; D gene unclear. Between the trimmed V and J ends, which lost 4 bases and 2 bases, there was a span of 11 bases. The germline gives CDR1 SEHNR, CDR2 FQNEAQ (reference sequence). This CDR3 has 14 amino acids. CDR3 in amino acids: CASSSQLQNYGYTF. CDR3 in DNA: TGTGCCAGCAGCTCACAGTTACAGAACTATGGCTACACCTTC.

The chain recombines TRBV7-2 with TRBJ2-1; no reliable D call. The V and J ends lost 0 bases and 7 bases respectively, with 10 bases between them. Germline V gene lookup returns CDR1 SGHTA and CDR2 FQGNSA. CDR3 length: 14 amino acids. Here the CDR3 reads CASSLALIGNEQFF. CDR3 DNA: TGTGCCAGCAGCTTAGCTCTCATAGGGAATGAGCAGTTCTTC.

The chain is built from TRBV27 and TRBJ2-2, with 7 bases fitting TRBD1. Germline CDR1 MNHEY, CDR2 SMNVEV (reference sequence). Trimming cost V 2 bases and J 3 bases; bases outside gene matches: 6. The CDR3 is 16 amino acids. The CDR3 loop is CASSLRDRLDTGELFF. Written as DNA, the CDR3 is TGTGCCAGCAGTTTAAGGGACAGACTGGACACCGGGGAGCTGTTTTTT.

This clonotype has ten or more counts. CDR3 residues: CASRPTSGRYPETQYF. The CDR3 coding sequence is TGTGCCAGCAGACCGACTAGCGGGAGATATCCAGAGACCCAGTACTTC. The V and J genes are TRBV6-2 or TRBV6-3 and TRBJ2-5; TRBD2 matches at 12 bases. V shed 6 bases, J shed 4 bases, and the junction held 9 bases outside the gene matches. The CDR3 is 16 residues long. Per the germline V gene, CDR1 is MNHEY and CDR2 is SVGEGT.

This chain uses TRBV27 with TRBJ1-4, with 9 bases that match TRBD1. Germline trimming cut 0 bases from V and 0 bases from J; bases unmatched to any gene: 17. The CDR3 consists of 22 residues. Per the germline V gene, CDR1 is MNHEY and CDR2 is SMNVEV (reference sequence). The CDR3 protein is CASSLSSPGQGIFGATNEKLFF. The CDR3 DNA reads TGTGCCAGCAGTTTATCTTCGCCAGGACAGGGGATATTTGGTGCAACTAATGAAAAACTGTTTTTT. The full variable domain, rest sourced from reference TRBV27 and TRBJ1-4, is EAQVTQNPRYLITVTGKKLTVTCSQNMNHEYMSWYRQDPGLGLRQIYYSMNVEVTDKGDVPEGYKVSRKEKRNFPLILESPSPNQTSLYFCASSLSSPGQGIFGATNEKLFFGSGTQLSVL.

The chain has TRBV20-1 and TRBJ1-1, with D possibly being TRBD1 (6 bases). In germline, CDR1 is DFQATT, CDR2 SNEGSKA (reference sequence). This CDR3 contains 13 residues. V lost 2 bases and J 1 base, leaving 8 bases between the germline ends. CDR3 amino acids: CSARTDRNTEAFF. The CDR3 bases are TGCAGTGCTAGAACGGACAGGAACACTGAAGCTTTCTTT.

The gene calls are TRBV12-3 or TRBV12-4 and TRBJ1-4; D may be TRBD1 (5 bases). CDR3 length equals 18 residues. Trimming took off 5 bases at V and 0 bases at J, with 19 bases between the two ends. The CDR3 loop reads CASSLGRHGTATNEKLFF. CDR3 coding DNA: TGTGCCAGCAGTCTCGGGAGGCACGGGACGGCAACTAATGAAAAACTGTTTTTT.

There are many counts of this clonotype. The chain has TRBV24-1 and TRBJ2-1; possible D gene TRBD1, 6 bases. CDR1 KGHDR and CDR2 SFDVKD come from the germline V gene. The V end was cut by 3 bases, the J end by 14 bases, with 16 bases between. The CDR3 is 13 amino acids. CDR3 region: CATSDGQSRDEFF. DNA of the CDR3: TGTGCCACCAGTGATGGACAGTCCCGGGACGAGTTCTTC.

There are many counts of this clonotype. The V call is TRBV29-1, the J call TRBJ2-7; the D is unclear. Germline CDR1 SQVTM, CDR2 ANQGSEA. Between the trimmed V and J ends, which lost 7 bases and 6 bases, there was a span of 16 bases. The CDR3 is 12 residues long. The CDR3 region is CSASPSNREQYF. The DNA for the CDR3 is TGCAGCGCCTCCCCCAGCAATCGCGAGCAGTACTTC.

The chain joins TRBV20-1 to TRBJ1-1, with D tentatively TRBD1 (5 bases). This CDR3 contains 13 residues. The ends were cut back, 6 bases at V and 2 bases at J, with 13 bases in the middle. Germline CDR1 reads DFQATT; CDR2 reads SNEGSKA (reference sequence). The CDR3 nucleotides read TGCAGTGCGGAGCCAGGGACTAACACTGAAGCTTTCTTT. Its translation is CSAEPGTNTEAFF.

Many counts were recorded for this clonotype. V is TRBV19 and J is TRBJ2-1, with 12 bases aligning to TRBD2. The V gene end was trimmed by 5 bases and the J gene end by 7 bases; junction bases not matched to a gene: 6. The CDR3 covers 15 residues. The V gene's germline CDR1 is LNHDA and CDR2 SQIVND (reference sequence). The CDR3 DNA reads as TGTGCCAGTAGTCCAAAGACTAGCGGGAGAAATGAGCAGTTCTTC. Translation: CASSPKTSGRNEQFF.

This clonotype is a singleton in its sample. The chain employs TRBV21-1 and TRBJ2-5; TRBD2, the table's D call, was not compared with the DNA. TRBV21-1 is a pseudogene segment. The CDR3 runs 16 residues. The CDR3 DNA reads as TGTGCCAGCAGCAAAGGGGTGGCTAGCGGGGTTACTGAGCAGTACTTC. Its translation is CASSKGVASGVTEQYF.